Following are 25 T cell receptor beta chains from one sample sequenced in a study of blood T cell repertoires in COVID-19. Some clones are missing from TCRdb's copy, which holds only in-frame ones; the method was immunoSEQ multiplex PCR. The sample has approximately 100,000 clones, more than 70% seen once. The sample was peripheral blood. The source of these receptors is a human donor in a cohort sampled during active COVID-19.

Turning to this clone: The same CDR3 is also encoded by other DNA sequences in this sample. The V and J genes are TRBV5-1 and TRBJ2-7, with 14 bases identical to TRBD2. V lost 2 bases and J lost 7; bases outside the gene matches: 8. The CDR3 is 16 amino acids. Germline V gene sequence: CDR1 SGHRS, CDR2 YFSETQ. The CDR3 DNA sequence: TGCGCCAGCAGCTTTGGGGGACTAGCGGGGGACGTGGAGCAGTACTTC. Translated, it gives CASSFGGLAGDVEQYF.

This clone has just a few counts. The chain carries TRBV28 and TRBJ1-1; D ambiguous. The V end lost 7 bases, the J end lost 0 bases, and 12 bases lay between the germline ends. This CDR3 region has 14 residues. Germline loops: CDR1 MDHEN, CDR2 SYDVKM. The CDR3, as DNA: TGTGCCAGCACCACCGGACTCTTGAACACTGAAGCTTTCTTT. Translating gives CASTTGLLNTEAFF.

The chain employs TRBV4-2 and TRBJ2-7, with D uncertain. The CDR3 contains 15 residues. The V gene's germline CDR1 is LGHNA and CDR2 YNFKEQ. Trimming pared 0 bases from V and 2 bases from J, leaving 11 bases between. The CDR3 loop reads CASSQDLTVTYEQYF. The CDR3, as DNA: TGTGCCAGCAGCCAAGATCTAACCGTGACCTACGAGCAGTACTTC.

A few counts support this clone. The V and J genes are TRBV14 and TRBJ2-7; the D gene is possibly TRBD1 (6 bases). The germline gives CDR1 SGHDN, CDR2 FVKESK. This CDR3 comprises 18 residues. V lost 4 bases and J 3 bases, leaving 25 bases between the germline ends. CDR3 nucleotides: TGTGCCAGCAGCCCGTCCCAGTTTCGACAGGTCCTTGTCTACGAGCAGTACTTC. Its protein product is CASSPSQFRQVLVYEQYF.

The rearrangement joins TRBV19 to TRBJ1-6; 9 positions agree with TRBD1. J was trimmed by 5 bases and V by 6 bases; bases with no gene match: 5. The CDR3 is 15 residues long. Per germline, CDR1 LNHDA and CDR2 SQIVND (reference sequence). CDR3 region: CASSEQGADNSPLHF. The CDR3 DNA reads TGTGCCAGTAGCGAACAGGGGGCCGATAATTCACCCCTCCACTTT. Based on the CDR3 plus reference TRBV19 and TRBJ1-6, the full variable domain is DGGITQSPKYLFRKEGQNVTLSCEQNLNHDAMYWYRQDPGQGLRLIYYSQIVNDFQKGDIAEGYSVSREKKESFPLTVTSAQKNPTAFYLCASSEQGADNSPLHFGNGTRLTVT.

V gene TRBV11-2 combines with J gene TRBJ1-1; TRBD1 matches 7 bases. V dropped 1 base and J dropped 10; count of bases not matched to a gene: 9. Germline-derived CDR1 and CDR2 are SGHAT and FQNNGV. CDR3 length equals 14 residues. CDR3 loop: CASSLAGQAPRAFF. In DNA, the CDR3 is TGTGCCAGCAGCTTAGCCGGACAGGCGCCGAGAGCTTTCTTT.

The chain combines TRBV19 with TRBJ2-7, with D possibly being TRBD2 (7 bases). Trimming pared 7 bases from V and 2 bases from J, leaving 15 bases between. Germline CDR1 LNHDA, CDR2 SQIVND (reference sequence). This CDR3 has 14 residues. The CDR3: CASTLTGGPYEQYF. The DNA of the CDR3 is TGTGCCAGTACTCTAACGGGGGGCCCCTACGAGCAGTACTTC.

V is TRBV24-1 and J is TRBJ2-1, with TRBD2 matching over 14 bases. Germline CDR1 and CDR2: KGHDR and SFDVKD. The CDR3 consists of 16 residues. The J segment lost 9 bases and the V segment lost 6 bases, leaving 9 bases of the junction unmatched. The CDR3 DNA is TGTGCCACCAGTTCCCGGACTAGCGGGAGGAGAAGTGAGCAGTTCTTC. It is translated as CATSSRTSGRRSEQFF.

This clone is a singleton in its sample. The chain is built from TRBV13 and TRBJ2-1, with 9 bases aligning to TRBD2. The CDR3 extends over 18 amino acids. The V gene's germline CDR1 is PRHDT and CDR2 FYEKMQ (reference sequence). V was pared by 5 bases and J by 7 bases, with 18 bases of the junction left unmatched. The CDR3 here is CASSRGGGSAGGKNEQFF. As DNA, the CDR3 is TGTGCCAGCAGCCGCGGGGGTGGATCGGCGGGAGGGAAGAATGAGCAGTTCTTC.

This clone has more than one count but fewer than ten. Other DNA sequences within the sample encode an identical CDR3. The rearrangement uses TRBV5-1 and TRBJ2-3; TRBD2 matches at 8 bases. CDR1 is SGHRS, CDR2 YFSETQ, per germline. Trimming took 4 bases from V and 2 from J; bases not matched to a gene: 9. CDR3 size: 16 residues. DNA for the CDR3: TGCGCCAGCAGCCTCCTTGGTAGCGGGGACACAGATACGCAGTATTTT. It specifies CASSLLGSGDTDTQYF.

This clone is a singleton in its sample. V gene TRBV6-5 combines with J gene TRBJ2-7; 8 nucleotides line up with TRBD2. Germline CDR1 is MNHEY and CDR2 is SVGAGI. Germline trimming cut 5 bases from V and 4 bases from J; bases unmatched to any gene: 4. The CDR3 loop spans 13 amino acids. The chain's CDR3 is CASSSGGHYEQYF. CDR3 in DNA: TGTGCCAGCAGTAGCGGGGGCCATTACGAGCAGTACTTC.

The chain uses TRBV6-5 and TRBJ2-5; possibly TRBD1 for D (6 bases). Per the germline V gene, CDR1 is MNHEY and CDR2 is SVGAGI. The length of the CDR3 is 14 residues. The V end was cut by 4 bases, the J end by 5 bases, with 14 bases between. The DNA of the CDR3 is TGTGCCAGCAGTTCACAGGGATTTAGGGAGACCCAGTACTTC. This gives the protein CASSSQGFRETQYF.

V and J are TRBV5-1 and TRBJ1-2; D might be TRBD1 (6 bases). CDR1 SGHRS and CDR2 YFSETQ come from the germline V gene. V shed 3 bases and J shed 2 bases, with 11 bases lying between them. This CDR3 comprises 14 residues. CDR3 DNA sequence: TGCGCCAGCAGCTCGACCACAGGGAACTATGGCTACACCTTC. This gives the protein CASSSTTGNYGYTF.

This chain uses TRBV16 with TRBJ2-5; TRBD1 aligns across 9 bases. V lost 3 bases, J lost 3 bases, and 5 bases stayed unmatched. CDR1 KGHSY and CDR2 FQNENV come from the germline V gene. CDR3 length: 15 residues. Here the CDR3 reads CASSHRRTGEETQYF. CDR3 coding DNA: TGTGCCAGCAGCCACCGTAGGACAGGGGAAGAGACCCAGTACTTC.

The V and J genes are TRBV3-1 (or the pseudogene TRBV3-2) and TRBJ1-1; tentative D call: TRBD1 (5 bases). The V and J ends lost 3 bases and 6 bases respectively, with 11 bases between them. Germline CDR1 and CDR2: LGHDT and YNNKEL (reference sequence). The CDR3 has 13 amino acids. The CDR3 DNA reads TGTGCCAGCAGCCACTCTCGGGGGTCTGAAGCTTTCTTT. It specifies CASSHSRGSEAFF.

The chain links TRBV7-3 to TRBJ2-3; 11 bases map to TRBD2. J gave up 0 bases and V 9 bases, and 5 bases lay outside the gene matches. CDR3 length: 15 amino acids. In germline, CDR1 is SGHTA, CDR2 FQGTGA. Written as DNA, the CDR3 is TGTGCCAGTACGACTAGCGGGGAAAGCACAGATACGCAGTATTTT. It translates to CASTTSGESTDTQYF.

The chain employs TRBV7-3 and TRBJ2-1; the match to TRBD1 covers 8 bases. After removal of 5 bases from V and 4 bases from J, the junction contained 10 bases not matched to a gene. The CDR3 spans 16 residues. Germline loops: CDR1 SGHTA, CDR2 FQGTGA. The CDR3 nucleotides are TGTGCCAGCAGCGCCCGGGACAGGACCTTTTACAATGAGCAGTTCTTC. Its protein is CASSARDRTFYNEQFF. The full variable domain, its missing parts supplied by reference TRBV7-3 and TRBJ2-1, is GAGVSQTPSNKVTEKGKYVELRCDPISGHTALYWYRQSLGQGPEFLIYFQGTGAADDSGLPNDRFFAVRPEGSVSTLKIQRTERGDSAVYLCASSARDRTFYNEQFFGPGTRLTVL.

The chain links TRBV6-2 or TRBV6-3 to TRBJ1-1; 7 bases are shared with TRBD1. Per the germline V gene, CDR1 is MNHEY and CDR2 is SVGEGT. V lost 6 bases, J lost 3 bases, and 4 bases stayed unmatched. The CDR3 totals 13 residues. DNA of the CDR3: TGTGCCAGCAGCCGTCAGGGGGACACTGAAGCTTTCTTT. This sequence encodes CASSRQGDTEAFF.

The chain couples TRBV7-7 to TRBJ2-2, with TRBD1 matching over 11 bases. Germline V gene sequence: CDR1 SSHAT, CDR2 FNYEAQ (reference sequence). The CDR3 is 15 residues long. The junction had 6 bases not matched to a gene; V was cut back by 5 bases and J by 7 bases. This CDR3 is CASSRGQGAIGELFF. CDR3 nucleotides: TGTGCCAGCAGCCGAGGACAGGGGGCAATCGGGGAGCTGTTTTTT. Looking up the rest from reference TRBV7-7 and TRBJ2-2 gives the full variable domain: GAGVSQSPRYKVTKRGQDVTLRCDPISSHATLYWYQQALGQGPEFLTYFNYEAQPDKSGLPSDRFSAERPEGSISTLTIQRTEQRDSAMYRCASSRGQGAIGELFFGEGSRLTVL.

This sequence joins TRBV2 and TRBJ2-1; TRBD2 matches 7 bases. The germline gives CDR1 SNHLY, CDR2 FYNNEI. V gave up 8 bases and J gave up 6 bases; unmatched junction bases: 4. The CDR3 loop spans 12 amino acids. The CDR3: CASCGGVNEQFF. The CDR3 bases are TGTGCCAGCTGTGGGGGGGTCAATGAGCAGTTCTTC.

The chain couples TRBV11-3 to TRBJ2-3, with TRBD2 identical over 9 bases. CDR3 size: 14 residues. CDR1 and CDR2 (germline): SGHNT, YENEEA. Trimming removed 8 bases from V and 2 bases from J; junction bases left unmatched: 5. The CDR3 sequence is CASGPSGNTDTQYF. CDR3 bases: TGTGCCAGCGGGCCTAGCGGGAACACAGATACGCAGTATTTT.

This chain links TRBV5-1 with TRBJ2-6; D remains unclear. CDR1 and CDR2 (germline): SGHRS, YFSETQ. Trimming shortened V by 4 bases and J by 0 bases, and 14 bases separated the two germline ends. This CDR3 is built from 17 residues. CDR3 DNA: TGCGCCAGCAGCACCCTAACGGGTTCCTCTGGGGCCAACGTCCTGACTTTC. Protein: CASSTLTGSSGANVLTF.

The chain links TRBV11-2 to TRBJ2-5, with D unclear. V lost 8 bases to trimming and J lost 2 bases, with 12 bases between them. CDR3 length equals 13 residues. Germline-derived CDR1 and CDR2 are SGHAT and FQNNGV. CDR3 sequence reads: CASQVVLQETQYF. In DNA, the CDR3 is TGTGCCAGCCAGGTAGTTCTACAAGAGACCCAGTACTTC. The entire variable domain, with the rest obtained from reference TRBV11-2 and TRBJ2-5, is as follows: EAGVAQSPRYKIIEKRQSVAFWCNPISGHATLYWYQQILGQGPKLLIQFQNNGVVDDSQLPKDRFSAERLKGVDSTLKIQPAKLEDSAVYLCASQVVLQETQYFGPGTRLLVL.

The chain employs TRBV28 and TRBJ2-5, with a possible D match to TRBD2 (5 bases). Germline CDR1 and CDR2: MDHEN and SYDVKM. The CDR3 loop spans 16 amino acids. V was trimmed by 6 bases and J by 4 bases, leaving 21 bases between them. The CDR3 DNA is TGTGCCAGCAGAGACCTCCGACTAAGTGTGGGAGAGACCCAGTACTTC. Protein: CASRDLRLSVGETQYF.

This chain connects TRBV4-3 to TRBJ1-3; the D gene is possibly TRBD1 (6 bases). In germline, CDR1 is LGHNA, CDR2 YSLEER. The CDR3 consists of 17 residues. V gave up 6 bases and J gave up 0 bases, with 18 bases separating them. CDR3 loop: CASSLTGSYGSGNTIYF. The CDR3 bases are TGCGCCAGCAGTCTTACAGGGAGCTATGGCTCTGGAAACACCATATATTTT.